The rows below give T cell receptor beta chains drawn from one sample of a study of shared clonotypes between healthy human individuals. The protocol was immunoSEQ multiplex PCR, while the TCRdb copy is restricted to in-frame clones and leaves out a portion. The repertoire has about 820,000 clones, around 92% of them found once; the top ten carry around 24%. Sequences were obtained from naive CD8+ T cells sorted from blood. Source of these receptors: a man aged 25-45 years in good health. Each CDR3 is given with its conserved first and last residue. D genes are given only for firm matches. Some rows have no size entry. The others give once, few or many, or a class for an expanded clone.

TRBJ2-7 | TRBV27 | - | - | TGTGCCAGCACCGACGGCTCCTACGAGCAGTACTTC | CASTDGSYEQYF
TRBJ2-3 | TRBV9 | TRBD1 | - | TGTGCCAGCAGCGACCGGACAGGGAACACAGATACGCAGTATTTT | CASSDRTGNTDTQYF
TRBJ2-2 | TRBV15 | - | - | TGTGCCACCAGGGACTATGGGACCACCGGGGAGCTGTTTTTT | CATRDYGTTGELFF
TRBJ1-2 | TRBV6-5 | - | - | TGTGCCAGCAGTTACTCTACGGGAGATGGCTACACCTTC | CASSYSTGDGYTF
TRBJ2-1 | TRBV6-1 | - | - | TGTGCCAGCAGTGAATTTAGGGAGACAGCGCTACTCGATTCCTACAATGAGCAGTTCTTC | CASSEFRETALLDSYNEQFF
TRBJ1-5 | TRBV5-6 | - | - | TGTGCCAGCAGCTTTTCTGGGGCAAGTCAGCCCCAGCATTTT | CASSFSGASQPQHF
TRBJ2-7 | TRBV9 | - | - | TGTGCCAGCAGCGTAGGTGGAGGGCGGTACGAGCAGTACTTC | CASSVGGGRYEQYF
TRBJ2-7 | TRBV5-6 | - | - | TGTGCCAGCAGCTTGAACAGGGACGAGCAGTACTTC | CASSLNRDEQYF
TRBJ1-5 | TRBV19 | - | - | TGTGCCAGTAGTCACAGGGCGCAGCCCCAGCATTTT | CASSHRAQPQHF
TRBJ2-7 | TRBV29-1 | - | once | TGCAGCGTTGTCGCAGGGGACGGTTACGAGCAGTACTTC | CSVVAGDGYEQYF
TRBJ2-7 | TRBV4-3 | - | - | TGCGCCAGCAGCCAGAGTAGGGCGGACTACGAGCAGTACTTC | CASSQSRADYEQYF
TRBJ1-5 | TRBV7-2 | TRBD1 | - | TGTGCCAGCAGCTGGGACAGGGGGCGAAATCAGCCCCAGCATTTT | CASSWDRGRNQPQHF
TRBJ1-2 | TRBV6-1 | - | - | TGTGCCAGCAGTGAAGTGGGGGGCTTAGCTAACTATGGCTACACCTTC | CASSEVGGLANYGYTF
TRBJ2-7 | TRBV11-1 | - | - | TGTGCCAGCAGCTTAAGGACGGAGAGCTCCTACGAGCAGTACTTC | CASSLRTESSYEQYF
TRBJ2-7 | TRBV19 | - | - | TGTGCCAGTAGTATACAGGAGACCTACGAGCAGTACTTC | CASSIQETYEQYF
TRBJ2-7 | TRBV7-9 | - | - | TGTGCCAGCAAGGGAGGGGGCTACGAGCAGTACTTC | CASKGGGYEQYF
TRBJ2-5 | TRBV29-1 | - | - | TGCAGCGTTGAACCCATACACCCGGGGGAAGAGACCCAGTACTTC | CSVEPIHPGEETQYF
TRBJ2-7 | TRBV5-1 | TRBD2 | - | TGCGCCAGCAGCCGACTAGCGGGGTCCTACGAGCAGTACTTC | CASSRLAGSYEQYF
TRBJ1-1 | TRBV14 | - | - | TGTGCCAGCAGCCAAGGGACAGCCGGGATGAACACTGAAGCTTTCTTT | CASSQGTAGMNTEAFF
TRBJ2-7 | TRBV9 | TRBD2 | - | TGTGCCAGCAGCGTAGGGCGGGAGGGCCCCTACGAGCAGTACTTC | CASSVGREGPYEQYF
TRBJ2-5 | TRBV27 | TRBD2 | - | TGTGCCAGCAGTTCCCATAGCGGGAGGGCCCTCAGTGAGACCCAGTACTTC | CASSSHSGRALSETQYF
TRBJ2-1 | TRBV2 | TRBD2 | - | TGTGCCAGCAGTTTCCCCTCAGCGGGAGGACAAAACAATGAGCAGTTCTTC | CASSFPSAGGQNNEQFF